This TCR beta chain stems from a study of blood T cell repertoires in COVID-19. Study as a whole: Samples of COVID-19 (acute and convalescent) were obtained from the United States, Italy and Spain. PBMCs, B-cell-depleted T cells, or T cells were the source of the cDNA or gDNA that made up the material.

Original analysis: By means of reference gene primer amplification, nucleated cell counts were estimated. Profiling relied on immunoSEQ multiplex PCR, and the TCRdb table lists in-frame clones only, not all of them. The V and J calls and clone size are taken from that table; D and trimming were inferred from the DNA. The data contain about 35,000 clones, 90% to 95% of them singletons. V was shortened by 5 bases and J by 2 bases, with 18 bases between the two germline ends. The CDR3 length is 16 residues. Germline V gene sequence: CDR1 LNHDA, CDR2 SQIVND (reference sequence). The sequencing input was peripheral blood. The chain is built from TRBV19 and TRBJ1-1; D is possibly TRBD1 (6 bases). This receptor was obtained from a middle-aged man with active COVID-19. The CDR3 reads CASSPLGGPGNTEAFF. In DNA, the CDR3 is TGTGCCAGTAGTCCGCTCGGGGGGCCGGGAAACACTGAAGCTTTCTTT.